Below, one TCR beta chain is given with its context. Its antigen is not identified. Researchers amplified the TCR beta CDR3 regions from RNA transcripts. The HTBI primer set was used in a first-round RT-PCR of the TCR CDR3. TCRdb reprocessed the multiplex PCR reads via MiXCR and lists one record per CDR3 protein. The sample holds approximately 870,000 distinct CDR3 sequences, approximately 40% seen once. Clinical symptoms, serum thyroxine, TRAb, thyroid ultrasound and orbital computed tomography established diagnosis. Roughly 10 ml of fresh peripheral blood supplied the PBMCs. These data originate in a study of T cells in Graves' hyperthyroidism and ophthalmopathy. Whole-study results and caveats: Among thyroid clonotypes expanded above 0.001, most also appeared in blood.

CDR1 is SEHNR and CDR2 is FQNEAQ in the germline V gene (reference sequence). The V gene lost 10 bases and the J gene lost 2 bases, with 18 bases spanning the gap. The length of the CDR3 is 14 residues. Input material: blood. This sequence originates from a young man with Graves' hyperthyroidism. The chain carries TRBV7-9 and TRBJ2-7; D perhaps matches TRBD2 (6 bases). The CDR3, as DNA: TGTGCCACAAGAGGGGAGGAACCCCCCTACGAGCAGTACTTC. Its protein product is CATRGEEPPYEQYF.